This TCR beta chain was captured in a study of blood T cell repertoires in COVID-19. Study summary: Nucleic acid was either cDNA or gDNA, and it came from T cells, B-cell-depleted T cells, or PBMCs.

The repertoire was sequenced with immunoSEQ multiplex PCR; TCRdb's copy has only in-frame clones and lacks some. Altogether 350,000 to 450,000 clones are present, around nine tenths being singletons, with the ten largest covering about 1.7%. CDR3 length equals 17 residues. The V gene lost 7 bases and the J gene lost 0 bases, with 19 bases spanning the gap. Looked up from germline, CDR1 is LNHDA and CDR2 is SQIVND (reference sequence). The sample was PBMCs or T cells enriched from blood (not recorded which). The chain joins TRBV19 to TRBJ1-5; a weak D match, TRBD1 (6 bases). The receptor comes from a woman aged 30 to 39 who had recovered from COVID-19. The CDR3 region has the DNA TGTGCCAGTAACCTCGGGCCCCTAGGGGGTAGCAATCAGCCCCAGCATTTT. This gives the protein CASNLGPLGGSNQPQHF.